The 25 T cell receptor beta chains below were found in one sample sequenced in a study of glioma-infiltrating T cells (dated by TCRdb to 2015 to 2016). For sequencing, an Illumina MiSeq was employed. TCR alpha and beta CDR3 regions were amplified with the iRepertoire nested amplicon-rescue multiplex PCR (arm-PCR) platform from RNA. TCRdb ran its own pipeline on the public reads, namely fastp trimming at Q25 and MiXCR clone calling, and kept in-frame beta chains. Rows matching on CDR3 protein sequence are summarized as one entry with the most common DNA and genes. Counted in this sample were 150,000 to 200,000 distinct CDR3 sequences; more than 30% of them appeared once. 20% of the sample belongs to the ten largest clones. Sequenced input: glioma tissue, nonneoplastic brain tissue, or PBMCs (not recorded which). These receptor sequences come from a human donor with low-grade glioma or glioblastoma, undergoing nonglioma brain surgery, or in good health (not recorded which).

The sample holds many counts of this clonotype. CDR3 sequence (DNA): TGTGCCAGCCAAGCGGGATCGGGGACAGATACGCAGTATTTT. This translates into CASQAGSGTDTQYF. The chain joins TRBV7-6 to TRBJ2-3; 7 nucleotides line up with TRBD2. From germline, CDR1 is SGHVS and CDR2 FNYEAQ. After removal of 8 bases from V and 3 bases from J, the junction contained 8 bases not matched to a gene. The CDR3 is 14 amino acids.

This clonotype was seen at least ten times. The V gene is TRBV20-1, the J gene TRBJ2-2; D not certain. The V end lost 6 bases, the J end lost 8 bases, and 16 bases lay between the germline ends. The CDR3 runs to 13 residues. Germline values: CDR1 DFQATT, CDR2 SNEGSKA (reference sequence). The CDR3, as DNA: TGCAGTGCCCAACTCTCGTCGATAGGGGAGCTGTTTTTT. It translates to CSAQLSSIGELFF.

The rearrangement links TRBV4-1 to TRBJ2-1, with unresolved D. Germline CDR1 MGHRA, CDR2 YSYEKL. This CDR3 is 20 amino acids long. V was trimmed by 4 bases and J by 0 bases, leaving 25 bases between them. The CDR3 here is CASSPQANKGTPSSYNEQFF. The CDR3 nucleotides read TGCGCCAGCAGCCCCCAGGCAAACAAGGGAACCCCCAGCTCCTACAATGAGCAGTTCTTC.

In this sample, this clonotype turned up many times. The chain carries TRBV4-1 and TRBJ2-7; D may be TRBD1 (5 bases). The CDR3 length is 15 residues. Trimming left V 0 bases short and J 3 bases short, with 12 bases between. Germline V CDR1 and CDR2: MGHRA, YSYEKL. CDR3 sequence reads: CASSQDPGWSYEQYF. The CDR3 nucleotides read TGCGCCAGCAGCCAAGATCCAGGGTGGAGCTACGAGCAGTACTTC.

On this clonotype itself: This may be a read error, as it is one base from a much larger clone. V is TRBV6-1 and J is TRBJ2-3; D call uncertain. CDR3 length: 13 amino acids. Germline V lookup: CDR1 MNHNS, CDR2 SASEGT. The CDR3 nucleotides read TGTGCCATCAGTGAGCCAAACCTATATACGCAGTATTTT. Protein product: CAISEPNLYTQYF.

This clonotype was detected many times. The V gene is TRBV27, the J gene TRBJ2-1; 8 bases align to TRBD2. Germline V CDR1 and CDR2: MNHEY, SMNVEV (reference sequence). V dropped 5 bases and J dropped 16; count of bases not matched to a gene: 10. This CDR3 comprises 12 residues. The CDR3 region is CASSRAAGAQFF. As DNA, the CDR3 is TGTGCCAGCAGTCGGGCAGCGGGAGCGCAATTCTTC.

The chain recombines TRBV7-2 with TRBJ2-1; TRBD1 is a possible D gene (5 bases). The CDR3 loop spans 17 amino acids. The germline V gene encodes CDR1 SGHTA and CDR2 FQGNSA. Trimming shortened V by 6 bases and J by 13 bases, and 31 bases separated the two germline ends. The DNA for the CDR3 is TGTGCCAGCAGGAAAGGGCAGGGAAGCCAGTCGGTGGAGACCCAGTTCTTC. It translates to CASRKGQGSQSVETQFF.

As concerns this clonotype: No conserved phenylalanine or tryptophan is present at the end of the CDR3, so a read error is the likely explanation. The chain joins TRBV6-2 or TRBV6-3 to TRBJ1-1; D is unresolved. The germline CDR1 and CDR2 sequences are MNHEY and SVGEGT. CDR3 size: 13 residues. V was clipped by 9 bases and J by 2 bases, with 13 bases between them. The CDR3 reads CARSRAGNTEAFS. The DNA of the CDR3 is TGTGCCAGGAGTAGGGCAGGCAACACTGAAGCTTTCTCT.

The chain recombines TRBV6-6 with TRBJ2-2, with TRBD1 matching over 7 bases. Germline-derived CDR1 and CDR2 are MNHNY and SVGAGI (reference sequence). J gave up 13 bases and V 2 bases, and 13 bases lay outside the gene matches. This CDR3 comprises 15 residues. In nucleotides, the CDR3 is TGTGCCAGCAGTTACGTGGGGACAGCATTTCGCATGCTGTTTTTT. This encodes CASSYVGTAFRMLFF.

Details on this clonotype: A read error may be the cause here, since a much bigger clone is one base away. The chain combines TRBV29-1 with TRBJ2-2; the D is unclear. Trimming took off 6 bases at V and 1 base at J, with 15 bases between the two ends. Germline CDR1 reads SQVTM; CDR2 reads ANQGSEA. The CDR3 is made up of 15 amino acids. Here the CDR3 reads CSVELTYRNTGELFF. The DNA of the CDR3 is TGCAGCGTAGAGTTAACGTACAGGAACACCGGGGAGCTGTTTTTT.

This clonotype has at least ten counts. This chain uses TRBV12-3 or TRBV12-4 with TRBJ2-7; no definite D call. The CDR3 consists of 12 residues. V gave up 3 bases and J gave up 9 bases, with 12 bases separating them. The CDR3 DNA sequence: TGTGCCAGCAGTTTCGGCTCTGGCGGGCAGTACTTC. Amino acid sequence: CASSFGSGGQYF.

Many counts were recorded for this clonotype. This chain joins TRBV6-2 or TRBV6-3 and TRBJ2-5, with 9 bases matching TRBD2. V dropped 3 bases and J dropped 3; count of bases not matched to a gene: 11. Germline V CDR1 and CDR2: MNHEY, SVGEGT. There are 17 residues in the CDR3. CDR3 coding DNA: TGTGCCAGCAGTTATTTCCTAGCGGGAATTTTAGAAGAGACCCAGTACTTC. It codes for CASSYFLAGILEETQYF.

In the case of this clonotype: A clone one base away is much larger, so this may be a read error. The rearrangement joins TRBV7-2 to TRBJ2-7, with 8 nucleotides matching TRBD2. This CDR3 contains 14 residues. Germline CDR1 and CDR2: SGHTA and FQGNSA. CDR3 residues: CAGSYDSGSYEQYF. CDR3 DNA sequence: TGTGCCGGCAGCTATGACAGCGGGAGCTACGAGCAGTACTTC.

The V call is TRBV6-1, the J call TRBJ1-3; a possible D gene is TRBD1 (6 bases). CDR1 MNHNS and CDR2 SASEGT come from the germline V gene. Trimming removed 8 bases at V and 4 bases at J, with 18 bases between. The CDR3 extends over 15 amino acids. DNA for the CDR3: TGTGCCAGCCTCGAACGGCCGGGACAAGGAAACACCATATATTTT. Protein: CASLERPGQGNTIYF.

This clonotype occurred a few times. The chain's CDR3 is CASSSLVDTQYF. As DNA, the CDR3 is TGTGCCAGCAGTAGCTTGGTGGATACGCAGTATTTT. This rearrangement joins TRBV12-3 or TRBV12-4 to TRBJ2-3, with no clear D. The CDR3 contains 12 residues. Trimming stripped 5 bases from V and 6 bases from J, with 9 bases between.

With respect to this clonotype: A much larger clone differs by one base, so this may be a read error. A read error is likely, as this CDR3 ends without the conserved phenylalanine or tryptophan. The chain is built from TRBV2 and TRBJ2-7, with 7 bases aligning to TRBD2. This CDR3 is 14 amino acids long. Germline V CDR1 and CDR2: SNHLY, FYNNEI. The V segment lost 7 bases and the J segment 4 bases; nucleotides outside the gene matches: 10. For the CDR3, the DNA is TGTGCCAGCAACTTGGGCGGGAGAATATACGAGCAGTACCTC. This codes for CASNLGGRIYEQYL.

The chain couples TRBV19 to TRBJ2-5, with 7 bases matching TRBD2. Per germline, CDR1 LNHDA and CDR2 SQIVND (reference sequence). The CDR3 runs 15 residues. J lost 5 bases, V lost 5 bases, and 11 bases had no gene match. The CDR3 nucleotides read TGTGCCAGTAGTTCTGGCGGGAGTTGGTGGGAGACCCAGTACTTC. Translation: CASSSGGSWWETQYF.

There are a few counts of this clonotype. The chain carries TRBV12-3 or TRBV12-4 and TRBJ1-1; D is undetermined. V shed 3 bases and J shed 2 bases, with 7 bases lying between them. CDR3 size: 13 residues. The CDR3 region is CASSLQKNTEAFF. DNA for the CDR3: TGTGCCAGCAGTTTGCAGAAAAACACTGAAGCTTTCTTT.

The J gene is TRBJ2-7, the V gene TRBV19, with 7 nucleotides matching TRBD1. The junction had 7 bases not matched to a gene; V was cut back by 5 bases and J by 3 bases. Looked up from germline, CDR1 is LNHDA and CDR2 is SQIVND (reference sequence). The CDR3 runs to 14 residues. CDR3 bases: TGTGCCAGTAGTGCACGGACAGGAGACTACGAGCAGTACTTC. This encodes CASSARTGDYEQYF.

On this clonotype itself: One base away lies a much larger clone, so this may be a sequencing read error. The V and J genes are TRBV7-8 and TRBJ2-7, with TRBD1 matching over 8 bases. The CDR3 has 16 residues. Germline V lookup: CDR1 SGHVS, CDR2 FQNEAQ. V lost 6 bases, J lost 11 bases, and 21 bases stayed unmatched. In nucleotides, the CDR3 is TGTGCCAGCAGACCACACCGGGACAGGTCAAATGAGGAGAAGTACTTC. Protein: CASRPHRDRSNEEKYF. The full variable domain, with the rest looked up from reference TRBV7-8 and TRBJ2-7, is GAGVSQSPRYKVAKRGQDVALRCDPISGHVSLFWYQQALGQGPEFLTYFQNEAQLDKSGLPSDRFFAERPEGSVSTLKIQRTQQEDSAVYLCASRPHRDRSNEEKYFGPGTRLTVT.

This clonotype was observed many times. This chain joins TRBV3-1 and TRBJ2-3; 8 bases fit TRBD2. Trimming removed 0 bases from V and 1 base from J; junction bases left unmatched: 0. CDR1 is LGHDT, CDR2 YNNKEL, per germline (reference sequence). This CDR3 has 15 residues. CDR3 in DNA: TGTGCCAGCAGCCAAGAAGCGGGAGGCACAGATACGCAGTATTTT. Translation gives CASSQEAGGTDTQYF.

This clonotype was picked up many times. The chain couples TRBV11-1 to TRBJ2-1, with TRBD2 matching 7 bases. CDR1 SGHAT and CDR2 FQDESV come from the germline V gene (reference sequence). V dropped 3 bases and J dropped 7; count of bases not matched to a gene: 15. This CDR3 comprises 17 residues. This chain's CDR3 is CASSFTYTGGTGNEQFF. The DNA of the CDR3 is TGTGCCAGCAGCTTTACTTATACGGGAGGTACGGGGAATGAGCAGTTCTTC.

On this clonotype itself: A much larger clone sits a single nucleotide away, making a read error possible. The chain employs TRBV29-1 and TRBJ1-1; TRBD1 agrees at 7 bases. CDR1 and CDR2 from the germline V gene are SQVTM and ANQGSEA. The CDR3 has 12 residues. CDR3 loop: CIVETQGQLAFF. The CDR3 DNA sequence: TGCATCGTTGAAACGCAGGGACAGTTGGCTTTCTTT.

In the case of this clonotype: Given a much more abundant clone one base away, this may be a read error. The chain joins TRBV5-1 to TRBJ2-3; D may be TRBD1 (5 bases). Per the germline V gene, CDR1 is SGHRS and CDR2 is YFSETQ. The CDR3 loop spans 15 amino acids. The CDR3 is CASRLEGARADTQYF. As DNA, the CDR3 is TGCGCCAGCAGATTGGAAGGGGCGCGAGCAGATACGCAGTATTTT.

Of note for this clonotype: Given a much more abundant clone one base away, this may be a read error. The J gene is TRBJ1-5, the V gene TRBV2; D may be TRBD1 (6 bases). This CDR3 comprises 16 residues. Germline V gene sequence: CDR1 SNHLY, CDR2 FYNNEI. Trimming took off 5 bases at V and 3 bases at J, with 17 bases between the two ends. The CDR3 protein is CASSSELGTLNQPQHF. The CDR3 nucleotides read TGTGCCAGCAGTAGTGAATTAGGGACACTCAATCAGCCCCAGCATTTT.